Here is one T cell receptor (beta chain) with its context. This clone has only a few counts. Which antigen it targets is not known. Nothing much larger sits one base from this clone, and base qualities are not available. This sample is part of a study of cytomegalovirus exposure and HLA in healthy donors (dated by TCRdb to about 2017). In the study overall: An earlier analysis of some 500 of the donors reported 250 to 300 Gb of sequence data and 100 million to 140 million unique TCR beta sequences from about 179 million T cells. An early release covering some 640 HLA-typed donors comprised 250 to 350 gigabases of sequencing data and approximately 85 million unique TCR sequences. The genetic ancestry cluster associated with self-reported Caucasian donors included around four fifths of the 398 genotyped donors. The study aimed to test whether cataloging public T cell receptors could reveal signatures of past pathogen exposure. The study used immunosequencing to profile the T cell repertoires of 666 subjects and linked those repertoires to cytomegalovirus serostatus. Along with the roughly 670-subject first cohort, a separate validation cohort of over 90 different subjects was used. High-throughput TCR immunosequencing, statistical association of individual TCRs with disease status, and machine learning were combined to predict cytomegalovirus infection status. To study patterns of TCR occurrence, a later analysis re-analyzed previously published TCR beta repertoires from just over 650 donors and added high-resolution HLA genotyping. Rather than drawing on any new phenotypic data, the later analysis identified candidate immune exposures from TCR beta sequences and the way those sequences occurred across donors. An earlier analysis of 500 to 650 of the donors applied high-throughput TCR beta sequencing to assess whether each TCR beta V gene segment acted as functional or pseudogenic. Donor age, sex, ethnicity and CMV serostatus were collected together with the repertoire data. In a later genetic analysis, genome-wide SNP genotypes for about 65% of the roughly 700 donors were used, and that subset was treated as a discovery cohort. Every repertoire in the discovery cohort had been generated on one and the same sequencing platform. HLA typing included class I and class II loci at four-digit resolution. Typing coverage varied by locus: 629-630 donors for A, B, C, DRB1 and DQB1; 522 for DQA1; approximately 610 for DPA1; roughly 470 for DPB1. A handful of DR-DQ haplotypes were handled as single units for association and clustering because linkage in the cohort was strong. Across 300 to 400 genotyped donors of the cohort, an average of about 240,000 unique TCR beta nucleotide sequences per donor were sequenced, and around 19% of those sequences were non-productive.

Library preparation used the immunoSEQ multiplex PCR assay. The multiplex PCR relied on a mix of 60 forward primers for TCR Vbeta segments and 13 reverse primers for TCR Jbeta segments. The CDR3 region of rearranged TCR beta genes was amplified from genomic DNA by a multiplex PCR assay. On the Illumina HiSeq System, the amplified TCR beta libraries were sequenced as 87-base-pair reads. On the study's bioinformatics: A later analysis counted tens of millions of unique TCR beta chains across the 640 or so repertoires, and roughly 9.9 million of these chains were shared by at least two donors. A nearest-neighbor algorithm error-corrected the raw reads and collapsed the reads into unique sequences, merging closely related sequences to remove PCR and sequencing errors. Alignment of CDR3 sequences to IMGT reference sequences was used to assign V, D and J gene segments. For a sequence to be retained, a match of at least six nucleotides was required to both a V gene segment and a J gene segment. Rearrangements were called productive when the CDR3 lacked stop codons and stayed in frame with V and J; all others were non-productive. Following IMGT convention, CDR3 was defined as the stretch from the second conserved V-encoded cysteine to the conserved J-encoded phenylalanine. Sequences without an unambiguous match to a single V gene segment were excluded from the earlier analysis of 500 to 700 of the donors. In an earlier analysis of about 590 of the donors, a V segment was called functional when productive rearrangements were above 56.7%, and segregating when the standard deviation between donors exceeded 5%. To diagnose cytomegalovirus status from the catalog of TCR beta chain sequences, a statistical classification framework was built. V and J gene assignment, in a later analysis, came from comparing TCR nucleotide sequences with IMGT/GENE-DB human TR gene sequences. In a later analysis, CDR3 sequences and most-parsimonious VDJ recombination scenarios were assigned using the TCRdist pipeline. A later analysis defined each TCR beta chain by its CDR3 amino acid sequence plus V-gene family, and excluded reads lacking a unique V-gene family. A later analysis removed 600 or so highly shared, low-generation-probability nucleotide sequences to deal with suspected cross-contamination and a sequencing artifact. In a later analysis, a clonal expansion index was calculated for each public chain from normalized within-repertoire ranks of inferred template counts. Generation probabilities in a later analysis came from a VDJ recombination model fitted to out-of-frame rearrangements, and those results were checked against IGoR. Hypergeometric tests were used in a later analysis to score TCR-TCR, TCR-HLA and TCR-CMV co-occurrence, with a repertoire-size bias correction applied to the TCR pairs. A later analysis estimated false discovery rates by permuting HLA or CMV assignments 20 times. In a later analysis, co-occurring TCRs were grouped using DBSCAN, and TCRdist sequence similarity was added for clustering within HLA-allele-positive subsets. Co-occurrence clustering excluded repertoires with fewer than 30,000 or more than 120,000 public chains, plus five with anomalous nucleotide sharing. TCRdb holds this immuneACCESS table with in-frame rearrangements only. Some clones are missing; in checked studies, unresolved V genes explain under half, and the rest has no known cause. The V and J calls and the clone size are those of that table, but D and trimming were determined from the DNA. Within this sample are 70,000 to 95,000 clones, with around two thirds of them counted one time only. The biggest ten clones account for roughly 6% of the sample.

The cohort comprised some 730 healthy bone marrow donors. All cohort members were sampled while nominally healthy, although unrecorded immune exposures were likely present. The donor was CMV seropositive and was included in the group of some 290 seropositive cohort members. A peripheral blood sample was collected from each donor, and TCR beta sequencing was performed on peripheral blood mononuclear cells. The Qiagen DNeasy Blood Extraction Kit was used to extract genomic DNA from the blood cell samples. Study-wide conclusions, independent of this receptor: The authors suggested that the approach could potentially be extended to other disease states and immunological phenotypes. The 87-base-pair reads could not distinguish some IMGT-functional V segments, including TRBV6-2 and TRBV6-3, so those segments were excluded. Because some donors lacked HLA typing at each locus, the association tests relied only on the typed subset. In a later analysis, HLA-associated TCR beta chains showed more clonal expansion and lower generation probabilities than non-associated chains that were equally common. Linkage disequilibrium might explain the correlated functional status among segregating V segments, but an unknown experimental factor could not be excluded. The study gave a list of 150 to 200 TCR beta chains associated with cytomegalovirus. A later analysis found that TCR association rates varied across HLA loci, with DRB1 alleles showing the most associated TCRs and HLA-C alleles the fewest. Three of the identified cytomegalovirus-associated TCR beta chains were confirmed in vitro to be specific for cytomegalovirus antigens. A further reported finding was that TCR beta sequences accurately predicted the HLA-A and HLA-B alleles for most subjects in the first cohort. A cluster of highly shared sequence variants was judged likely to represent a technical artifact of the sequencing pipeline. In a later analysis, some 18,000 TCR beta sequences were associated with specific HLA alleles at a false discovery rate of 0.05. Because counts were too low, roughly 18 rarely observed V segments, including chromosome 9 orphons, were left out of the earlier analysis of some 640 of the donors. A later analysis reported that several top co-occurrence clusters appeared linked to parvovirus B19, influenza, CMV and Epstein-Barr virus. Only TCR beta chains were sequenced in this cohort, and the absence of alpha or paired-chain data limited detectable features. While some public TCRs were present in many individuals, most TCR sequences turned up only very rarely across donors. A later analysis found that most CMV-associated TCR beta chains appeared HLA-restricted, with HLA associations seemingly driven largely by CMV exposure. Strong co-occurrence of HLA alleles, especially DR and DQ, made assigning TCR associations to individual alleles difficult. The classifier was reported to diagnose cytomegalovirus status with high specificity and sensitivity in both the original and validation cohorts. Immune exposure information for the cohort was limited to CMV serostatus. In a later genetic analysis, fewer N-insertions in productive TCRs were reported among donors in an Asian-associated ancestry cluster than the approximately 710-donor mean. In an earlier analysis of approximately 600 of the donors, most TCR beta V segments were observed in productive rearrangements about 87% or about 30% of the time, broadly matching IMGT annotations. A later genetic analysis associated a missense DCLRE1C variant with V-gene and J-gene trimming of TCR beta chains, and an independent cohort replicated the association. The presence/absence analyses assumed that sequencing depth was roughly uniform across donors, and that assumption may not be true.

Trimmed from V: 3 bases; trimmed from J: 5 bases; junction bases lacking a gene match: 4. The germline V gene gives CDR1 as SQVTM and CDR2 as ANQGSEA. Reading from cysteine to phenylalanine, the CDR3 counts 13 amino acids. The only DNA kept is the CDR3, 39 bases in frame from the first base. The sequenced sample consisted of PBMCs. This receptor was taken from a woman between 25 and 40 years old in good health and CMV-seropositive. The chain is encoded by TRBV29-1 joined to TRBJ2-3; the junction holds 8 bases that match TRBD2. The DNA sequence is given as TGCAGCGTTGACCGGGGGGGCGTAGATACGCAGTATTTT. Its translation reads: CSVDRGGVDTQYF.